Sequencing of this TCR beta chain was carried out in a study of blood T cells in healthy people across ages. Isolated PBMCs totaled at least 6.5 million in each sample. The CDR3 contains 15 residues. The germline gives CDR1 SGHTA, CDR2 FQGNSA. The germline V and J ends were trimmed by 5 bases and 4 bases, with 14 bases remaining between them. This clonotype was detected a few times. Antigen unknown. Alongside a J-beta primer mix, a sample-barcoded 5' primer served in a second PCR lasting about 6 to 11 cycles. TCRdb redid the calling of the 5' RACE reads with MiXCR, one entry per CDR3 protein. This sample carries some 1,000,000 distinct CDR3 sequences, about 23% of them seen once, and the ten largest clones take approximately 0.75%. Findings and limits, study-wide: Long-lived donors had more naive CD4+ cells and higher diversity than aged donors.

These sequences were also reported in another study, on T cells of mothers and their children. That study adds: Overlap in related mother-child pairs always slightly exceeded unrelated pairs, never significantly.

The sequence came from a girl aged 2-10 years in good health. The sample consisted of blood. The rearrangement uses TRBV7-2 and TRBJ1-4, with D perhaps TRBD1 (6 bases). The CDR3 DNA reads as TGTGCCAGCAGCCCTGGAGTCAGGGGTAATGAAAAACTGTTTTTT. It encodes CASSPGVRGNEKLFF.